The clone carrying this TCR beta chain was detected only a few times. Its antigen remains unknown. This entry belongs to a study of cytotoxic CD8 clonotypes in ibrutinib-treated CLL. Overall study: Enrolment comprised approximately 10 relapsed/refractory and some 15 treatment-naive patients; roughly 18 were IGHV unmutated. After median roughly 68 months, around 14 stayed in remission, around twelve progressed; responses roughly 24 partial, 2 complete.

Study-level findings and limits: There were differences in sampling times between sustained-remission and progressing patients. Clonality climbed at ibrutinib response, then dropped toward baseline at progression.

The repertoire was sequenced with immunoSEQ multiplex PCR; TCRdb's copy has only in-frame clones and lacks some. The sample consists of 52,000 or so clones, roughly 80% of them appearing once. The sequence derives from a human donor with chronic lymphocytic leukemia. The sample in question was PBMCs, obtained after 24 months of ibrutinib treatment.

The CDR3 bases are TGCGCCAGCAAAAAAGACAGGATGTCCGGGGAGCTGTTTTTT. Protein: CASKKDRMSGELFF. This chain uses TRBV10-1 with TRBJ2-2; tentative D call: TRBD1 (6 bases). This CDR3 is built from 14 residues. Germline V gene data show CDR1 as WNHNN and CDR2 as SYGVQD (reference sequence). V lost 7 bases, J lost 6 bases, and 15 bases lay in between.